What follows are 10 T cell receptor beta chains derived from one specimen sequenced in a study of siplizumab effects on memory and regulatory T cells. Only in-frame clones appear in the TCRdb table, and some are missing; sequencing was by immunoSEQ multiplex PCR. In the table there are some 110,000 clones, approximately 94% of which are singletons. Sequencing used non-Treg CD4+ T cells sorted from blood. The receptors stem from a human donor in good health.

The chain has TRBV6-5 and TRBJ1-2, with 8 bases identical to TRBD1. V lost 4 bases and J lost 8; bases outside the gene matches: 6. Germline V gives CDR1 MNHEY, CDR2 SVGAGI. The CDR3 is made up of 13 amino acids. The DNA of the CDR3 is TGTGCCAGCAGTTTGAGGACAGGGTACGGCTACACCTTC. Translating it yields CASSLRTGYGYTF.

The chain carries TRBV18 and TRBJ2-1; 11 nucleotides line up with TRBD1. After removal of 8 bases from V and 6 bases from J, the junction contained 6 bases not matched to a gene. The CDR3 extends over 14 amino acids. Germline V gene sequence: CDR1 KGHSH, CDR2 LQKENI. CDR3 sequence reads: CASRTGGGGNEQFF. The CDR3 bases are TGTGCCAGCCGGACAGGGGGCGGTGGCAATGAGCAGTTCTTC.

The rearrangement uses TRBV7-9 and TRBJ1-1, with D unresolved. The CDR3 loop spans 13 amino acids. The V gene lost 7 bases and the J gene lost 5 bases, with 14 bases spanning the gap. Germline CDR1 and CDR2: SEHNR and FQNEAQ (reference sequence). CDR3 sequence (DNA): TGTGCCAGCATCCCAACGGGGAAGACTGAAGCTTTCTTT. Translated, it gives CASIPTGKTEAFF.

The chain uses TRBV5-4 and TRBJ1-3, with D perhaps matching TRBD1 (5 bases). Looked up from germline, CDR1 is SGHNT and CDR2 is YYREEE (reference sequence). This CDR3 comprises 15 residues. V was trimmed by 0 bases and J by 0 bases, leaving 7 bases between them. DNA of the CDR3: TGTGCCAGCAGCTTGGGGGGGGTCTCTGGAAACACCATATATTTT. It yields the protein CASSLGGVSGNTIYF.

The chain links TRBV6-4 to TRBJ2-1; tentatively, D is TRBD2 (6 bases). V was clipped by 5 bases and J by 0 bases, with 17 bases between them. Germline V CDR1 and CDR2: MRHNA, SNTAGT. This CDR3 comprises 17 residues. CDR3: CASSRASGPSSYNEQFF. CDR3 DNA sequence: TGTGCCAGCAGTCGAGCAAGCGGGCCGAGCTCCTACAATGAGCAGTTCTTC.

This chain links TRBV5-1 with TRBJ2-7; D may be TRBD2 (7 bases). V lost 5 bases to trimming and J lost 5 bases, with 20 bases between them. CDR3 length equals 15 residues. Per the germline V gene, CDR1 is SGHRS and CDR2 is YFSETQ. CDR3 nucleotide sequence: TGCGCCAGCAGGGCGAACGGGGGGCGAGGGAACGAGCAGTACTTC. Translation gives CASRANGGRGNEQYF.

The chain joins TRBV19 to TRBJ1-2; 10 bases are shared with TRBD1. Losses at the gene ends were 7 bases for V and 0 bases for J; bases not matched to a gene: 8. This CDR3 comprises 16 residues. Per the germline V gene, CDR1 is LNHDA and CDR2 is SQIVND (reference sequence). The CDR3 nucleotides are TGTGCCAGTAAGAGAGGGGACAGGGGAGCTAACTATGGCTACACCTTC. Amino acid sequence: CASKRGDRGANYGYTF.

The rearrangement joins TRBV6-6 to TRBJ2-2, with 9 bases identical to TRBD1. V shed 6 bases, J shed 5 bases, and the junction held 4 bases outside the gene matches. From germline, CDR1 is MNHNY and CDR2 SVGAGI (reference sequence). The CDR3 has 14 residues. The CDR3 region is CASRDRGLTGELFF. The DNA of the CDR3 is TGTGCCAGCAGGGACAGGGGATTAACCGGGGAGCTGTTTTTT.

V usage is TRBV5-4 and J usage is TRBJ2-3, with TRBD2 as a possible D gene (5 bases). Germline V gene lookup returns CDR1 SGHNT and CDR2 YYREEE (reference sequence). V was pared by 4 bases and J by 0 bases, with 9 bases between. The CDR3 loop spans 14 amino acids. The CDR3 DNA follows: TGTGCCAGCAGCCCACGGGGTAGCACAGATACGCAGTATTTT. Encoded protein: CASSPRGSTDTQYF.

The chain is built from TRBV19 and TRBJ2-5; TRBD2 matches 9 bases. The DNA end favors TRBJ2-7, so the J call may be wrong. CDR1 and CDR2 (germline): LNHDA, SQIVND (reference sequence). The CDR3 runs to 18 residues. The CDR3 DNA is TGTGCCAGTAGTCTAGGTAGCGGGAGAGGGGCCCGAGTCTACGAGCAGTACTTC. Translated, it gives CASSLGSGRGARVYEQYF.